The entry below gives a single T cell receptor (beta chain) sequence along with its context. This entry comes from a study of patients and donors after allogeneic stem cell transplantation. CDR1 is SNHLY, CDR2 FYNNEI, per germline. The CDR3 loop spans 15 amino acids. V lost 2 bases, J lost 6 bases, and 11 bases lay in between. TCRdb itself ran the RT-PCR reads through MiXCR, one entry per CDR3 protein. The sample has about a million distinct CDR3 sequences, roughly 18% seen once; the top ten hold 5% to 7.5%. The sample comprised blood, either unsorted or a sorted T cell fraction (not recorded which). This clonotype was obtained from a human donor who was either an allogeneic HSCT recipient or a stem cell or donor lymphocyte infusion donor (not recorded which). It is not recorded whose cells these are; they may come from a transplant donor. This chain connects TRBV2 to TRBJ1-6; D ambiguous. In nucleotides, the CDR3 is TGTGCCAGCAGTGAATCGCAGGCAGTTAATTCACCCCTCCACTTT. Translated: CASSESQAVNSPLHF. Complete variable domain (other parts from reference TRBV2 and TRBJ1-6): EPEVTQTPSHQVTQMGQEVILRCVPISNHLYFYWYRQILGQKVEFLVSFYNNEISEKSEIFDDQFSVERPDGSNFTLKIRSTKLEDSAMYFCASSESQAVNSPLHFGNGTRLTVT.